Shown below are 16 T cell receptor beta chains from a single sample sequenced in a study of cytomegalovirus exposure and HLA in healthy donors (dated by TCRdb to 2016 to 2017). Receptor libraries were prepared by the immunoSEQ multiplex PCR assay. For the multiplex PCR, a mixture combining 60 forward primers for TCR Vbeta segments and 13 reverse primers for TCR Jbeta segments was used. The source is immuneACCESS, and TCRdb retained only in-frame sequences with V and J called. Part of the clones is not carried over; for the studies checked, unresolved V genes explain less than half of this, and the remainder is unexplained. Recorded for this sample are about 160,000 clones; around 80% of them occurred a single time. The ten largest clones add up to approximately 2.3% of the sample. Sequenced sample: PBMCs. The receptors come from a female donor in good health and CMV-seronegative.

This clone came up once. The genes are TRBV11-2 and TRBJ2-1; D is unresolved. This CDR3 contains 15 residues. The V end lost 5 bases, the J end lost 7 bases, and 18 bases lay between the germline ends. CDR1 and CDR2 (germline): SGHAT, FQNNGV. The CDR3 here is CASSLQISDSNEQFF. As DNA, the CDR3 is TGTGCCAGCAGCCTCCAGATCTCCGACTCTAATGAGCAGTTCTTC.

As DNA, the CDR3 is TGTGCCAGCAGCCAGACAGGTTCTCATGAAAAACTGTTTTTT. It yields the protein CASSQTGSHEKLFF. V usage is TRBV13 and J usage is TRBJ1-4, with TRBD1 as a possible D gene (6 bases). The CDR3 contains 14 residues. Germline V gene data show CDR1 as PRHDT and CDR2 as FYEKMQ (reference sequence). Between the trimmed V and J ends, which lost 5 bases and 6 bases, there was a span of 13 bases.

The chain is built from TRBV7-8 and TRBJ2-2; possible D gene TRBD1, 6 bases. The V end was cut by 5 bases, the J end by 4 bases, with 11 bases between. Germline V CDR1 and CDR2: SGHVS, FQNEAQ. This CDR3 region has 14 residues. The CDR3 DNA reads TGTGCCAGCAGCCCCGGGACAAGCACCGGGGAGCTGTTTTTT. Translated: CASSPGTSTGELFF. The variable domain in full, completed from reference TRBV7-8 and TRBJ2-2, reads GAGVSQSPRYKVAKRGQDVALRCDPISGHVSLFWYQQALGQGPEFLTYFQNEAQLDKSGLPSDRFFAERPEGSVSTLKIQRTQQEDSAVYLCASSPGTSTGELFFGEGSRLTVL.

The chain recombines TRBV11-2 with TRBJ2-1; TRBD2 matches at 7 bases. Trimming cost V 3 bases and J 8 bases; bases outside gene matches: 7. This CDR3 is 14 amino acids long. Germline-derived CDR1 and CDR2 are SGHAT and FQNNGV. The CDR3 nucleotides are TGTGCCAGCAGCTTTGGGGCGGGGGACTATGAGCAGTTCTTC. Its protein is CASSFGAGDYEQFF.

The chain uses TRBV28 and TRBJ1-5; maybe TRBD1 (5 bases). Trimming removed 3 bases at V and 0 bases at J, with 9 bases between. The CDR3 length is 15 residues. Germline V CDR1 and CDR2: MDHEN, SYDVKM. The CDR3 reads CASSLGGNSNQPQHF. DNA of the CDR3: TGTGCCAGCAGTTTGGGGGGTAATAGCAATCAGCCCCAGCATTTT.

The chain uses TRBV7-6 and TRBJ2-7, with a tentative D call TRBD2 (5 bases). Trimming pared 3 bases from V and 4 bases from J, leaving 10 bases between. Germline assignment: CDR1 SGHVS and CDR2 FNYEAQ. The CDR3 sequence is 13 residues long. This chain's CDR3 is CASSLSGLYEQYF. In nucleotides, the CDR3 is TGTGCCAGCAGCTTGAGCGGTTTATACGAGCAGTACTTC. The whole variable domain, filled in from reference TRBV7-6 and TRBJ2-7, reads GAGVSQSPRYKVTKRGQDVALRCDPISGHVSLYWYRQALGQGPEFLTYFNYEAQQDKSGLPNDRFSAERPEGSISTLTIQRTEQRDSAMYRCASSLSGLYEQYFGPGTRLTVT.

This clone was observed a single time. The genes are TRBV13 and TRBJ2-3, with D uncertain. CDR1 PRHDT and CDR2 FYEKMQ come from the germline V gene (reference sequence). V lost 5 bases, J lost 0 bases, and 9 bases lay in between. The CDR3 totals 14 residues. The CDR3 DNA sequence: TGTGCCAGCAGCGCGACAACTAGCACAGATACGCAGTATTTT. It translates to CASSATTSTDTQYF. Combining the CDR3 with reference TRBV13 and TRBJ2-3 gives the whole variable domain AAGVIQSPRHLIKEKRETATLKCYPIPRHDTVYWYQQGPGQDPQFLISFYEKMQSDKGSIPDRFSAQQFSDYHSELNMSSLELGDSALYFCASSATTSTDTQYFGPGTRLTVL.

V is TRBV4-2 and J is TRBJ2-2; 8 bases map to TRBD1. From germline, CDR1 is LGHNA and CDR2 YNFKEQ. V shed 4 bases and J 2 bases; nucleotides not matched to a gene: 6. The CDR3 runs to 16 residues. The CDR3 region is CASSPGQGQNTGELFF. As DNA, the CDR3 is TGTGCCAGCAGCCCTGGACAGGGACAAAACACCGGGGAGCTGTTTTTT.

This chain uses TRBV9 with TRBJ1-6; the match to TRBD1 covers 7 bases. The CDR3 totals 15 residues. V lost 4 bases, J lost 7 bases, and 8 bases stayed unmatched. Per the germline V gene, CDR1 is SGDLS and CDR2 is YYNGEE. CDR3 bases: TGTGCCAGCAGCCCGTGGACAGGTGAAAATTCACCCCTCCACTTT. It translates to CASSPWTGENSPLHF.

The rearrangement uses TRBV28 and TRBJ2-2; possible D gene TRBD2, 5 bases. Trimming removed 5 bases at V and 5 bases at J, with 15 bases between. The CDR3 covers 15 residues. CDR1 and CDR2 from the germline V gene are MDHEN and SYDVKM. Here the CDR3 reads CASSLRKWRTGELFF. CDR3 bases: TGTGCCAGCAGTCTGCGGAAGTGGAGGACCGGGGAGCTGTTTTTT.

The chain combines TRBV11-2 with TRBJ2-5; 8 bases are a match to TRBD1. The J call is in doubt because the DNA end fits TRBJ2-7 better. Germline-derived CDR1 and CDR2 are SGHAT and FQNNGV. The CDR3 totals 15 residues. CDR3 sequence: CASSLARGPLTEQYF. CDR3 DNA: TGTGCCAGCAGCTTGGCCAGGGGGCCTCTTACCGAGCAGTACTTC.

This clone was detected a few times. The chain links TRBV25-1 to TRBJ2-1, with D maybe TRBD1 (5 bases). Deletions cut 3 bases from V and 8 bases from J, with 8 bases between. CDR1 and CDR2 from the germline V gene are MGHDK and SYGVNS. CDR3 length equals 12 residues. The CDR3 nucleotides read TGTGCCAGCAGTGACCAGGGTTATGAGCAGTTCTTC. Encoded protein: CASSDQGYEQFF.

The chain joins TRBV6-1 to TRBJ1-1, with 7 bases identical to TRBD1. The V gene's germline CDR1 is MNHNS and CDR2 SASEGT. The CDR3 is 14 residues long. V shed 7 bases, J shed 5 bases, and the junction held 10 bases outside the gene matches. CDR3 sequence reads: CASIGGRVGTEAFF. The CDR3 DNA sequence: TGTGCCAGCATAGGGGGCAGGGTTGGGACTGAAGCTTTCTTT.

The chain carries TRBV28 and TRBJ2-5, with 8 bases that match TRBD1. The CDR3 totals 16 residues. V dropped 5 bases and J dropped 11; count of bases not matched to a gene: 19. CDR1 and CDR2 from the germline V gene are MDHEN and SYDVKM. This CDR3 is CASSPPIGQGAREQYF. The CDR3 bases are TGTGCCAGCAGTCCCCCCATTGGGCAGGGGGCTAGGGAGCAGTACTTC.

The V call is TRBV25-1, the J call TRBJ2-7, with 11 nucleotides matching TRBD2. CDR1 and CDR2 (germline): MGHDK, SYGVNS. The CDR3 consists of 13 residues. The junction had 5 bases not matched to a gene; V was cut back by 10 bases and J by 3 bases. CDR3 coding DNA: TGTGCCACCGCTAGCGGGAGGAACTACGAGCAGTACTTC. As protein: CATASGRNYEQYF.

The chain recombines TRBV5-4 with TRBJ2-7, with 9 bases matching TRBD1. This CDR3 region has 15 residues. J was trimmed by 3 bases and V by 5 bases; bases with no gene match: 9. The V gene's germline CDR1 is SGHNT and CDR2 YYREEE (reference sequence). Here the CDR3 reads CASREGQGFIYEQYF. The CDR3 bases are TGTGCCAGCAGGGAAGGACAGGGGTTTATCTACGAGCAGTACTTC.